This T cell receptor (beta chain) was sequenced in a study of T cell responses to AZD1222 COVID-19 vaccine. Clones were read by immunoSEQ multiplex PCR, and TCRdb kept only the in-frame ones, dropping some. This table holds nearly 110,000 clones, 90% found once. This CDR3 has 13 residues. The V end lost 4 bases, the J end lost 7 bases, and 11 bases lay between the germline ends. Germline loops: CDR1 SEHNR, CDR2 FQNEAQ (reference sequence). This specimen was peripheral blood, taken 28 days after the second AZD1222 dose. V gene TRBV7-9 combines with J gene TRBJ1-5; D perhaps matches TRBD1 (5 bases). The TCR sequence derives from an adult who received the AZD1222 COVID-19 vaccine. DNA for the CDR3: TGTGCCAGCAGCTACGGGACCAAACAGCCCCAGCATTTT. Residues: CASSYGTKQPQHF.